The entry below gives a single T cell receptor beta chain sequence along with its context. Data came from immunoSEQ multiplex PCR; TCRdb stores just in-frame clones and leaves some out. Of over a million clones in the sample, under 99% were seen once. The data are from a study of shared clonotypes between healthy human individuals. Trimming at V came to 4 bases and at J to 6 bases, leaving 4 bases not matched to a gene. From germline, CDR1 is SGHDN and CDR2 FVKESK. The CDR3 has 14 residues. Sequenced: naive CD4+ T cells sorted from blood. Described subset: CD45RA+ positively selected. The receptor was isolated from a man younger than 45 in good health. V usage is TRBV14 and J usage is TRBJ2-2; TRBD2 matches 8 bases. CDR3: CASSLASGPGELFF. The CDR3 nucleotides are TGTGCCAGCAGCCTCGCTAGCGGGCCCGGGGAGCTGTTTTTT.